The T cell receptor (beta chain) under discussion was sequenced for a study of T cells in Graves' hyperthyroidism and ophthalmopathy. Amplified TCR beta CDR3 regions came from RNA transcripts. First-round RT-PCR of the TCR CDR3 relied on the HTBI primer set. TCRdb reanalysed the multiplex PCR reads using MiXCR and keeps one entry per CDR3 protein. This table has fewer than 450,000 distinct CDR3 sequences, 18% appearing once. Each diagnosis was grounded in clinical symptoms, serum thyroxine and TRAb, thyroid ultrasound, and orbital computed tomography. Sequenced sample: blood. The TCR comes from a young man with Graves' ophthalmopathy.

The CDR3 sequence: CASRGLAGGRQETQYF. CDR3 coding DNA: TGTGCCAGCAGGGGACTAGCGGGGGGTAGACAAGAGACCCAGTACTTC. This chain uses TRBV11-2 with TRBJ2-5; 15 bases map to TRBD2. The CDR3 length is 16 residues. Per germline, CDR1 SGHAT and CDR2 FQNNGV. Losses at the gene ends were 6 bases for V and 2 bases for J; bases not matched to a gene: 4.